In this sample, the clone carrying this T cell receptor (beta chain) turned up a few times. TCRdb ran MiXCR on the RT-PCR reads and lists one entry per CDR3 protein. The profile shows hundreds of thousands of distinct CDR3 sequences, around 14% of them singletons. The CDR3 sequence is 14 residues long. Germline V lookup: CDR1 SEHNR, CDR2 FQNEAQ (reference sequence). Between the trimmed V and J ends, which lost 4 bases and 2 bases, there was a span of 11 bases. Sequences were obtained from memory CD4+ T cells from blood. The rearrangement links TRBV7-9 to TRBJ1-1; D perhaps matches TRBD1 (6 bases). The sequence came from a female donor in good health, serving as a healthy control. CDR3 loop: CASSSQGINTEAFF. The CDR3 DNA sequence: TGTGCCAGCAGCTCACAGGGAATCAACACTGAAGCTTTCTTT.